This T cell receptor beta chain was obtained from a study of glioma-infiltrating T cells after dendritic cell vaccination. This sample's time point: after dendritic cell vaccination, including at tumor progression/relapse. Trimming took 5 bases from V and 5 from J; bases not matched to a gene: 9. This CDR3 spans 14 amino acids. Germline V gene sequence: CDR1 PRHDT, CDR2 FYEKMQ (reference sequence). TCRdb's table, derived via immunoSEQ multiplex PCR, lists solely in-frame clones and lacks some. This sample has about 87,000 clones, with roughly four fifths found just once. The TCR originated in a human donor with glioblastoma. The V and J genes are TRBV13 and TRBJ2-7; TRBD1 aligns across 7 bases. The sample was blood, taken after dendritic cell vaccination. CDR3 nucleotides: TGTGCCAGCAGCAACAAGGGGGCCCTAGACGAGCAGTACTTC. As protein: CASSNKGALDEQYF.